The rows below give T cell receptor beta chains drawn from one sample of a study of blood T cells in healthy people across ages. TCRdb re-derived calls from the 5' RACE reads in MiXCR, one entry per CDR3 protein. The table has around 2 million distinct CDR3 sequences, around 40% seen once; the top ten hold 20% to 25%. Sequences were obtained from blood. These receptors all stem from a human donor in good health. CDR3s include the opening cysteine and the closing phenylalanine or tryptophan. A D gene is named only where the DNA matches it firmly. Not every row has a clone size; where given, it reads once, few, many or a size class.

-	-	TRBJ1-1	TRBV25-1	CVSSESGSLWNTEAFF	TGTGTCAGCAGTGAGTCCGGGTCTCTTTGGAACACTGAAGCTTTCTTT
-	-	TRBJ2-7	TRBV20-1	CSARQVNDYEQYF	TGCAGTGCTAGACAGGTGAACGACTACGAGCAGTACTTC
-	few	TRBJ2-3	TRBV9	CASSVGLRDTQYF	TGTGCCAGCAGCGTAGGACTCCGGGACACGCAGTATTTT
TRBD1	-	TRBJ2-5	TRBV15	CATSRDPAGGETQYF	TGTGCCACCAGCAGAGATCCGGCAGGGGGAGAGACCCAGTACTTC
-	-	TRBJ1-5	TRBV18	CASSPSGLHQPQHF	TGTGCCAGCTCACCCTCGGGGCTTCATCAGCCCCAGCATTTT
-	-	TRBJ2-1	TRBV12-3/TRBV12-4	CASMRPGDEQFF	TGCGCCAGCATGCGGCCTGGGGATGAGCAGTTCTTC
-	few	TRBJ2-3	TRBV9	CASSVDVGRRSTDTQYF	TGTGCCAGCAGCGTCGACGTCGGCAGAAGGAGCACAGATACGCAGTATTTT
TRBD1	-	TRBJ1-5	TRBV6-1	CASSEQGASYQPQHF	TGTGCCAGCAGTGAACAGGGGGCGAGTTATCAGCCCCAGCATTTT
-	few	TRBJ2-5	TRBV7-7	CASSPTSIQETQYF	TGTGCCAGCAGCCCGACATCTATCCAAGAGACCCAGTACTTC
-	-	TRBJ2-1	TRBV6-6	CASSYSVAYEQFF	TGTGCCAGCAGTTACTCGGTAGCTTACGAGCAGTTCTTC
-	few	TRBJ1-2	TRBV12-3/TRBV12-4	CASRRTDNYGYTF	TGTGCCAGCAGACGGACAGATAACTATGGCTACACCTTC
-	-	TRBJ2-7	TRBV12-3/TRBV12-4	CASTEGGVAYEQYF	TGTGCCAGCACCGAAGGAGGGGTGGCCTACGAGCAGTACTTC
-	-	TRBJ1-4	TRBV7-2	CASSALGGYSEKLFF	TGTGCCAGCAGCGCCCTCGGAGGGTATTCTGAAAAACTGTTTTTT
TRBD1	-	TRBJ2-5	TRBV5-1	CASCPGTGQETQYF	TGCGCCAGCTGCCCAGGGACAGGCCAAGAGACCCAGTACTTC
-	few	TRBJ2-1	TRBV15	CATSHEFPWQAYNEQFF	TGTGCCACCAGCCATGAGTTCCCATGGCAGGCCTACAATGAGCAGTTCTTC
-	-	TRBJ1-2	TRBV18	CASSPGAETLYGYTF	TGTGCCAGCTCACCAGGTGCAGAAACGCTCTATGGCTACACCTTC
-	-	TRBJ1-2	TRBV7-2	CASSPTRGTVNYGYTF	TGTGCCAGCAGCCCGACGCGCGGGACTGTGAACTATGGCTACACCTTC